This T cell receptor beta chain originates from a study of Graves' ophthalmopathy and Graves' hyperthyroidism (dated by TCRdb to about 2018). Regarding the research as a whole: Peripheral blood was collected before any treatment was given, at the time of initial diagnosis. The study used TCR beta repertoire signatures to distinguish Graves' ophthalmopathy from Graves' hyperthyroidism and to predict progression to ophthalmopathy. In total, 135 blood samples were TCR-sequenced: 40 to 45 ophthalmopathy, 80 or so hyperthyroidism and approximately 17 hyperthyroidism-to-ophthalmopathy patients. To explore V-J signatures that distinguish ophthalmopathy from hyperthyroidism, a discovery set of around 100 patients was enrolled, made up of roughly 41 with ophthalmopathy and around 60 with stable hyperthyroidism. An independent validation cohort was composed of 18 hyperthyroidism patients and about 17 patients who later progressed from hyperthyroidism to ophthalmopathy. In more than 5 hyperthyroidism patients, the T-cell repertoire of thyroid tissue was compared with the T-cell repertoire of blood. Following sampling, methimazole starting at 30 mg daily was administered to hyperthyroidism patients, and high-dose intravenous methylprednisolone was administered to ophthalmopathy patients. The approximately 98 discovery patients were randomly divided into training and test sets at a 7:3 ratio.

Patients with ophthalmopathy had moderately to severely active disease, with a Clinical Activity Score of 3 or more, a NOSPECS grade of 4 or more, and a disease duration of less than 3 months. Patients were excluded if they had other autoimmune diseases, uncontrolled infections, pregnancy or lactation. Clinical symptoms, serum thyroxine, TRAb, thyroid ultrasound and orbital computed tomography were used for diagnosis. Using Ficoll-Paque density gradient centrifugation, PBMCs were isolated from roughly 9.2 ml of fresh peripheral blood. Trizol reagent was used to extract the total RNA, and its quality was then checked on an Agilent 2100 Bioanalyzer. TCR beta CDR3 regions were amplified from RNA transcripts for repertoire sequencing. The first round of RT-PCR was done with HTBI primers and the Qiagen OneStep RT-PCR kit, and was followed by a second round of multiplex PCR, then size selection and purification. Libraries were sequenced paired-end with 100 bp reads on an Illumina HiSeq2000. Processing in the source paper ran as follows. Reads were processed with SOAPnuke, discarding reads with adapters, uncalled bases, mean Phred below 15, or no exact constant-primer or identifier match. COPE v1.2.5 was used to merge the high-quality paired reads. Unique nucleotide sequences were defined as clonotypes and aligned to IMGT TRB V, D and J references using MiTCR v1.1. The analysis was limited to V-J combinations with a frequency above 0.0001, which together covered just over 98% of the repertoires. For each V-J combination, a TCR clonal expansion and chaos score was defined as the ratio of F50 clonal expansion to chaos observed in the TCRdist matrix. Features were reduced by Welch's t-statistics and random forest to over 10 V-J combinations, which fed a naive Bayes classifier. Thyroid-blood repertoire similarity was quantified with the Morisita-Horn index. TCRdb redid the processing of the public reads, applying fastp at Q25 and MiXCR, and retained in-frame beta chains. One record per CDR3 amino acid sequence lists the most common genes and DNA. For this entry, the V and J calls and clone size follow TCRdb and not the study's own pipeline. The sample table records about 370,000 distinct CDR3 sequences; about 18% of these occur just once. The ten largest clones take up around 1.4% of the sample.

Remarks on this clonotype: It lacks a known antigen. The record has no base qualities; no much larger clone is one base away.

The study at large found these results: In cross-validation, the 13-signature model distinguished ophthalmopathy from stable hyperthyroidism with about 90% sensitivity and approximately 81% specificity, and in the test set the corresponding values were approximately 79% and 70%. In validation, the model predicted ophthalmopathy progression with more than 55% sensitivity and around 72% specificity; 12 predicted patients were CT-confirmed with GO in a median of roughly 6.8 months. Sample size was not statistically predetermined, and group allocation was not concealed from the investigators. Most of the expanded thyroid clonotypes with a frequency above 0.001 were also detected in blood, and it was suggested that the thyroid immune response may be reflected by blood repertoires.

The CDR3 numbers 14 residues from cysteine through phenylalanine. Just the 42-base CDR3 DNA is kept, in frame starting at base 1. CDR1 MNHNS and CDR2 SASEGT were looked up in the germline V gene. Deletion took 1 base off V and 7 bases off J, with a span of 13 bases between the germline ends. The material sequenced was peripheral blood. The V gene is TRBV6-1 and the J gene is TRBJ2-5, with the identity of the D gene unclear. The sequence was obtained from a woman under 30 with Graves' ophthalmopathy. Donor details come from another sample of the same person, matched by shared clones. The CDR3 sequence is CASSEGQAVVTQYF. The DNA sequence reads TGTGCCAGCAGTGAAGGGCAGGCCGTAGTGACCCAGTACTTC.